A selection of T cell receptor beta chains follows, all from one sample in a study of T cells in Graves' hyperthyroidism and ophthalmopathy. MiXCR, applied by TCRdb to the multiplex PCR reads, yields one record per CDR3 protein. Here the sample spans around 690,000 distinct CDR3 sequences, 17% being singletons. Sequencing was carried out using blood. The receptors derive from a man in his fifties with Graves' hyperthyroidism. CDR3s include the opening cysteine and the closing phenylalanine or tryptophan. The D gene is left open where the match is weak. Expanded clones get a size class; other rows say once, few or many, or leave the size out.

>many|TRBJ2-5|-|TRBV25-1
CASSDGQKETQYF
TGTGCCAGCAGTGATGGTCAGAAAGAGACCCAGTACTTC
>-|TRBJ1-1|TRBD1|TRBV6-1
CASSKRYRGSTEAFF
TGTGCCAGCAGCAAAAGATACAGGGGGAGCACTGAAGCTTTCTTT
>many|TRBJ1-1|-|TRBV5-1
CASSNQGGMNTEAFF
TGCGCCAGCAGCAACCAAGGCGGGATGAACACTGAAGCTTTCTTT
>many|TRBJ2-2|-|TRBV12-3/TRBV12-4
CASSSRAGTGELFF
TGTGCCAGCAGTTCGCGGGCGGGCACCGGGGAGCTGTTTTTT
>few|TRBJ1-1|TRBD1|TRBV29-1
CSVEEWGQGGVVGTEAFF
TGCAGCGTCGAAGAGTGGGGACAGGGAGGTGTTGTTGGCACTGAAGCTTTCTTT
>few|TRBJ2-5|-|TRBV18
CASSARTQETQYF
TGTGCCAGCTCGGCCAGAACTCAAGAGACCCAGTACTTC
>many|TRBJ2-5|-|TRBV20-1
CSAPRGGRGETQYF
TGCAGTGCTCCCAGGGGGGGGCGTGGGGAGACCCAGTACTTC
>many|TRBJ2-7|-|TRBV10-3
CAKYRYIESLSSYEQYF
TGTGCCAAGTACAGGTATATTGAGTCTCTTAGCTCCTACGAGCAGTACTTC
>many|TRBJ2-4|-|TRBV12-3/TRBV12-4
CASSFRWDVGNIQYF
TGTGCCAGCAGTTTTAGGTGGGACGTCGGAAACATTCAGTACTTC
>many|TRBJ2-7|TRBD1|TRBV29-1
CSVETGTGSYEQYF
TGCAGCGTTGAAACCGGGACAGGGTCCTACGAGCAGTACTTC